A selection of T cell receptor beta chains follows, all from one sample in a study of cytomegalovirus exposure and HLA in healthy donors. Using immunoSEQ multiplex PCR, the repertoire was profiled, and TCRdb retains in-frame clones only, with some absent. The repertoire includes some 240,000 clones, almost 80% of them detected once, and 3.5% to 4% sits in the top ten. Sequenced: PBMCs. The origin of the receptors is a male donor in good health and CMV-seronegative. The CDR3 runs from the conserved cysteine through the conserved F or W. Each record gives: J gene, V gene, clone size, D gene, CDR3 DNA, CDR3 protein. D genes are given only for firm matches. Size is stated for part of the rows, as once, few or many counts, or as a class when the clone is expanded.

TRBJ2-1,TRBV28,.,TRBD2,TGTGCCAGCAGTTACCCGACTAGCGTCTCCTACAATGAGCAGTTCTTC,CASSYPTSVSYNEQFF
TRBJ1-2,TRBV19,.,.,TGTGCCAGTATAGGGGGGGTTAAAGATGGCTACACCTTC,CASIGGVKDGYTF
TRBJ2-7,TRBV27,.,.,TGTGCCAGCGTTCTCGGACACCCTTCATCTGGGGAGCAGTACTTC,CASVLGHPSSGEQYF
TRBJ1-1,TRBV10-3,.,.,TGTGCCATCAGTGAGTCACCGACAGTCATGAACACTGAAGCTTTCTTT,CAISESPTVMNTEAFF
TRBJ2-7,TRBV7-2,few,TRBD2,TGTGCCAGCAGCTCCGCCCTAGCGGGAGCGGAGGAGCAGTACTTC,CASSSALAGAEEQYF
TRBJ2-3,TRBV5-1,.,.,TGCGCCAGCAGCTTGGGAGGTCGCGGGCCCACAGATACGCAGTATTTT,CASSLGGRGPTDTQYF
TRBJ1-1,TRBV28,.,.,TGTGCCAGCAGTTTACGAGCCGCGAACACTGAAGCTTTCTTT,CASSLRAANTEAFF
TRBJ2-1,TRBV7-3,.,.,TGTGCCAGCAGCTTAACGCGGAGTAGCGGAACCTACAATGAGCAGTTCTTC,CASSLTRSSGTYNEQFF
TRBJ2-7,TRBV28,.,TRBD1,TGTGCCAGCCGAAACAGGGGAGCCTACGAGCAGTACTTC,CASRNRGAYEQYF
TRBJ2-1,TRBV5-1,.,TRBD2,TGCGCCAGCAGCCCAACCGGGACTAGTGGTGACAATGAGCAGTTCTTC,CASSPTGTSGDNEQFF
TRBJ1-1,TRBV4-1,many,.,TGCGCCAGCAGCCAAGATAAAGCTTGGAACACTGAAGCTTTCTTT,CASSQDKAWNTEAFF
TRBJ2-3,TRBV25-1,.,TRBD2,TGTGCCAGCAGTGATCGCTCCGGACTAGCCCCAGATACGCAGTATTTT,CASSDRSGLAPDTQYF
TRBJ2-5,TRBV6-5,.,.,TGTGCCAGCAGTTTCGCCCACAGGGGAGGTGGAGAGACCCAGTACTTC,CASSFAHRGGGETQYF
TRBJ1-2,TRBV27,.,.,TGTGCCAGCAGACCCAACCCCGGTCACTATGGCTACACCTTC,CASRPNPGHYGYTF
TRBJ1-2,TRBV6-4,.,.,TGTGCCAGCAGTGAAGGCCGACTCGCGTACAACTATGGCTACACCTTC,CASSEGRLAYNYGYTF
TRBJ2-5,TRBV7-3,.,TRBD1,TGTGCCAGCAGCCCGGGGACAGGGGAGGAGACCCAGTACTTC,CASSPGTGEETQYF
TRBJ2-7,TRBV5-1,.,TRBD1,TGCGCCAGCAGCCCCCCAGGACAGGGGGACGAGCAGTACTTC,CASSPPGQGDEQYF
TRBJ1-1,TRBV10-3,.,TRBD1,TGTGCCATCATGGGGGACAGGGGTGATCTGAACACTGAAGCTTTCTTT,CAIMGDRGDLNTEAFF
TRBJ2-2,TRBV10-3,few,.,TGTGCCATCAGTGAGTCGGAGGGGACCGGGGAGCTGTTTTTT,CAISESEGTGELFF
TRBJ2-3,TRBV7-3,.,TRBD2,TGTGCCAGCAGCTTAAGGCTAGCGGGGGCAGATACGCAGTATTTT,CASSLRLAGADTQYF
TRBJ2-7,TRBV4-3,few,.,TGCGCCAGCAGCCAAGCGGAGAGCTCCTACGAGCAGTACTTC,CASSQAESSYEQYF
TRBJ2-3,TRBV9,.,TRBD2,TGTGCCAGCAGCGTAGGACTAGCGGGGGCCACAGATACGCAGTATTTT,CASSVGLAGATDTQYF
TRBJ1-2,TRBV2,.,TRBD1,TGTGCCAGCAGTCTCCCCGGGACAGGGGATAATGGCTACACCTTC,CASSLPGTGDNGYTF